This passage covers 19 T cell receptor beta chains from one sample sequenced in a study of T cell responses to AZD1222 COVID-19 vaccine. Libraries were prepared by immunoSEQ multiplex PCR; TCRdb keeps only in-frame clonotypes and omits some of them. The profile shows roughly 120,000 clones, about 90% of them singletons. Material: peripheral blood, obtained on day 0 of AZD1222 vaccination. The receptors come from an adult in good health.

The gene calls are TRBV5-4 and TRBJ1-4; no reliable D call. CDR1 is SGHNT and CDR2 is YYREEE in the germline V gene (reference sequence). The CDR3 length is 15 residues. Deletions cut 2 bases from V and 2 bases from J, with 10 bases between. CDR3 region: CASSLEGGTNEKLFF. The CDR3 bases are TGTGCCAGCAGCTTAGAGGGAGGTACTAATGAAAAACTGTTTTTT.

V and J are TRBV4-2 and TRBJ1-1; TRBD1 matches 7 bases. CDR1 and CDR2 from the germline V gene are LGHNA and YNFKEQ. Trimming cost V 3 bases and J 7 bases; bases outside gene matches: 8. CDR3 length: 14 amino acids. CDR3 sequence: CASSQAKGGSEAFF. CDR3 bases: TGTGCCAGCAGCCAGGCCAAAGGGGGCAGTGAAGCTTTCTTT.

This clone was counted only a few times. This rearrangement joins TRBV15 to TRBJ2-7; TRBD1 matches 10 bases. This CDR3 spans 16 amino acids. The germline V gene encodes CDR1 LNHNV and CDR2 YYDKDF (reference sequence). V shed 3 bases, J shed 1 base, and the junction held 6 bases outside the gene matches. The CDR3 DNA follows: TGTGCCACCAGCAGGGAACCGGGACAGGGGTCCTACGAGCAGTACTTC. Translating it yields CATSREPGQGSYEQYF.

This clone was recorded only once. CDR3 in amino acids: CASSLIGGGDEQYF. As DNA, the CDR3 is TGTGCCAGCAGCTTAATCGGAGGGGGCGACGAGCAGTACTTC. The chain uses TRBV7-3 and TRBJ2-7; D may be TRBD1 (7 bases). CDR3 length: 14 residues. Deletions cut 1 base from V and 5 bases from J, with 12 bases between. The germline gives CDR1 SGHTA, CDR2 FQGTGA.

The chain uses TRBV6-5 and TRBJ1-6; 7 bases line up with TRBD1. Germline CDR1 reads MNHEY; CDR2 reads SVGAGI. This CDR3 is 13 amino acids long. V lost 7 bases, J lost 8 bases, and 5 bases stayed unmatched. The CDR3 loop is CASKSTGDSPLHF. The CDR3 coding sequence is TGTGCCAGCAAATCTACAGGGGATTCACCCCTCCACTTT.

This chain uses TRBV7-9 with TRBJ2-7; 7 nucleotides agree with TRBD1. Germline-derived CDR1 and CDR2 are SEHNR and FQNEAQ (reference sequence). The junction had 2 bases not matched to a gene; V was cut back by 5 bases and J by 1 base. CDR3 size: 13 residues. This CDR3 reads CASSKTGSYEQYF. DNA for the CDR3: TGTGCCAGCAGCAAGACAGGGTCCTACGAGCAGTACTTC. Using reference TRBV7-9 and TRBJ2-7 for the parts outside the CDR3, the full variable domain is DTGVSQNPRHKITKRGQNVTFRCDPISEHNRLYWYRQTLGQGPEFLTYFQNEAQLEKSRLLSDRFSAERPKGSFSTLEIQRTEQGDSAMYLCASSKTGSYEQYFGPGTRLTVT.

V and J are TRBV5-1 and TRBJ2-5, with 7 bases matching TRBD2. The V gene end was trimmed by 4 bases and the J gene end by 5 bases; junction bases not matched to a gene: 11. Germline loops: CDR1 SGHRS, CDR2 YFSETQ. The CDR3 runs to 15 residues. The CDR3 here is CASSIGTTPRETQYF. CDR3 sequence (DNA): TGCGCCAGCAGCATCGGGACTACCCCTCGGGAGACCCAGTACTTC. Using reference TRBV5-1 and TRBJ2-5 for the parts outside the CDR3, the full variable domain is KAGVTQTPRYLIKTRGQQVTLSCSPISGHRSVSWYQQTPGQGLQFLFEYFSETQRNKGNFPGRFSGRQFSNSRSEMNVSTLELGDSALYLCASSIGTTPRETQYFGPGTRLLVL.

The chain carries TRBV12-3 or TRBV12-4 and TRBJ1-5, with 7 bases matching TRBD1. This CDR3 has 13 residues. Losses at the gene ends were 2 bases for V and 7 bases for J; bases not matched to a gene: 2. CDR3 sequence: CASSLRGPQPQHF. The DNA for the CDR3 is TGTGCCAGCAGTTTAAGGGGGCCCCAGCCCCAGCATTTT.

The rearrangement uses TRBV18 and TRBJ2-3; D is possibly TRBD1 or TRBD2 (5 bases each). The germline CDR1 and CDR2 sequences are KGHSH and LQKENI. The CDR3 runs 14 residues. Trimming shortened V by 6 bases and J by 2 bases, and 12 bases separated the two germline ends. The chain's CDR3 is CASSRGMNTDTQYF. CDR3 in DNA: TGTGCCAGCTCGAGGGGAATGAACACAGATACGCAGTATTTT.

This clone came up once. The gene calls are TRBV27 and TRBJ2-1, with 12 bases identical to TRBD1. The V and J ends lost 0 bases and 8 bases, in that order; junction bases with no gene match: 11. CDR3 size: 18 residues. Germline V lookup: CDR1 MNHEY, CDR2 SMNVEV (reference sequence). Here the CDR3 DNA reads TGTGCCAGCAGTTTATCAGGAGGGACAGGGGGCCCCTCTGATGAGCAGTTCTTC. Protein sequence: CASSLSGGTGGPSDEQFF.

The V call is TRBV7-9, the J call TRBJ1-5; D is possibly TRBD1 (5 bases). The CDR3 extends over 14 amino acids. CDR1 is SEHNR, CDR2 FQNEAQ, per germline (reference sequence). Trimming took off 2 bases at V and 3 bases at J, with 8 bases between the two ends. The CDR3 DNA reads TGTGCCAGCAGCTTACAGGGCTACAATCAGCCCCAGCATTTT. Amino acids: CASSLQGYNQPQHF.

This clone came up once. The rearrangement uses TRBV4-1 and TRBJ2-5; D ambiguous. Germline assignment: CDR1 MGHRA and CDR2 YSYEKL. The CDR3 length is 15 residues. Deletions cut 1 base from V and 0 bases from J, with 9 bases between. CDR3 nucleotides: TGCGCCAGCAGCCAAGGACCACAGTACCAAGAGACCCAGTACTTC. It codes for CASSQGPQYQETQYF.

V and J are TRBV19 and TRBJ1-6; TRBD1 is a possible D gene (5 bases). CDR3 length: 14 amino acids. CDR1 and CDR2 (germline): LNHDA, SQIVND (reference sequence). V was cut by 6 bases and J by 5 bases, with 11 bases left in between. The CDR3 is CASSAGTDNSPLHF. The CDR3 coding sequence is TGTGCCAGTAGCGCAGGGACGGATAATTCACCCCTCCACTTT.

V usage is TRBV15 and J usage is TRBJ1-4; D gene uncertain. V lost 1 base and J 0 bases, leaving 15 bases between the germline ends. Germline CDR1 reads LNHNV; CDR2 reads YYDKDF (reference sequence). The CDR3 length is 18 residues. This CDR3 reads CATSRGPRQDATNEKLFF. The CDR3 nucleotides are TGTGCCACCAGCAGAGGGCCTCGGCAAGATGCAACTAATGAAAAACTGTTTTTT.

The rearrangement links TRBV19 to TRBJ1-5; no reliable D call. CDR3 length equals 13 residues. From germline, CDR1 is LNHDA and CDR2 SQIVND (reference sequence). V was clipped by 3 bases and J by 6 bases, with 9 bases between them. This chain's CDR3 is CASSISASQPQHF. The CDR3, as DNA: TGTGCCAGTAGTATCAGCGCGAGTCAGCCCCAGCATTTT.

The chain combines TRBV15 with TRBJ2-3, with 14 bases identical to TRBD2. The germline V gene encodes CDR1 LNHNV and CDR2 YYDKDF (reference sequence). The CDR3 is made up of 16 amino acids. After removal of 3 bases from V and 5 bases from J, the junction contained 4 bases not matched to a gene. This CDR3 is CATSRTSGGGGDTQYF. The DNA for the CDR3 is TGTGCCACCAGCAGGACTAGCGGGGGGGGAGGAGATACGCAGTATTTT.

The chain employs TRBV11-3 and TRBJ2-5, with 8 bases aligning to TRBD1. From germline, CDR1 is SGHNT and CDR2 YENEEA. V dropped 5 bases and J dropped 1; count of bases not matched to a gene: 3. The CDR3 runs to 14 residues. The CDR3 region has the DNA TGTGCCAGCAGCCAAGGGACAGGCCAAGAGACCCAGTACTTC. Protein sequence: CASSQGTGQETQYF. Using reference TRBV11-3 and TRBJ2-5 for the parts outside the CDR3, the full variable domain is EAGVVQSPRYKIIEKKQPVAFWCNPISGHNTLYWYLQNLGQGPELLIRYENEEAVDDSQLPKDRFSAERLKGVDSTLKIQPAELGDSAVYLCASSQGTGQETQYFGPGTRLLVL.

This clone was picked up one time. The rearrangement joins TRBV29-1 to TRBJ2-7; no definite D call. The CDR3 spans 13 residues. CDR1 and CDR2 (germline): SQVTM, ANQGSEA. Deletions cut 8 bases from V and 3 bases from J, with 17 bases between. Here the CDR3 DNA reads TGCAGCATTCGCGACCCCAGTGACTACGAGCAGTACTTC. This gives the protein CSIRDPSDYEQYF.

As concerns this clone: The sample carries other DNA sequences with the same CDR3. The chain joins TRBV5-1 to TRBJ2-5; no clear D gene. The CDR3 loop spans 13 amino acids. Germline CDR1 and CDR2: SGHRS and YFSETQ. Trimming left V 0 bases short and J 2 bases short, with 5 bases between. The CDR3 loop is CASSLDRQETQYF. The CDR3 DNA reads as TGCGCCAGCAGCTTGGACAGACAAGAGACCCAGTACTTC.